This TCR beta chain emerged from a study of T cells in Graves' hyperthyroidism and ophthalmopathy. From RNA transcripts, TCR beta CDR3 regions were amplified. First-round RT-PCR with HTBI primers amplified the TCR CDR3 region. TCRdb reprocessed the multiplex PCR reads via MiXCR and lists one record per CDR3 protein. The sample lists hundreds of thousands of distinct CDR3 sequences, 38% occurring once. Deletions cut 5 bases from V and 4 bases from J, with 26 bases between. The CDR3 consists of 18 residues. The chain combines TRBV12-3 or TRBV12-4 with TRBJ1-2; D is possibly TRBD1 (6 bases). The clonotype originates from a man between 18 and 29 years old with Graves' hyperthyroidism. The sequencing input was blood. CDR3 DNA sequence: TGTGCCAGCAGTCCAGGGGCCGAGACAGGCATGACGGGCTATGGCTACACCTTC. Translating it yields CASSPGAETGMTGYGYTF.